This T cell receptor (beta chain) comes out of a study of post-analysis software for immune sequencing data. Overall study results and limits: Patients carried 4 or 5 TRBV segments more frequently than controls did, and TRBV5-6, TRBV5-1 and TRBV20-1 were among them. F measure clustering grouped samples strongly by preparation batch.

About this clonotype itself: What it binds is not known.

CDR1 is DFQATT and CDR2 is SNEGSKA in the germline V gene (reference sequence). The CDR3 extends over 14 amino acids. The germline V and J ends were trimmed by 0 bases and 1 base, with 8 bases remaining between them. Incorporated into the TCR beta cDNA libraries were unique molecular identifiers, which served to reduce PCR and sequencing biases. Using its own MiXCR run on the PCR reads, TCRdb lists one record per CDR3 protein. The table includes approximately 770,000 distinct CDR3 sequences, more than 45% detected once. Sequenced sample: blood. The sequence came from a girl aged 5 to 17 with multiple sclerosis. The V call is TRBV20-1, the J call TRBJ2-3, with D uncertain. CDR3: CSARDPTGTDTQYF. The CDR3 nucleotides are TGCAGTGCTAGAGATCCCACCGGCACAGATACGCAGTATTTT.